This TCR beta chain originates from a study of early T cells in non-severe SARS-CoV-2 infection. Study context: Sequencing used unsorted whole-blood bulk RNA, so chains lack pairing. The study's findings and limits: Sequences matched to VDJdb favored anti-spike CD8 responses, while private and CD4 specificities were missed.

V lost 4 bases to trimming and J lost 5 bases; unmatched junction nucleotides: 2. The CDR3 runs to 13 residues. Germline CDR1 SNHLY, CDR2 FYNNEI. Notes on this clonotype: As yet, its antigen is unknown.

Unique molecular identifiers (one per individual cDNA molecule) were attached. TCRdb itself ran the 5' RACE reads through MiXCR, one entry per CDR3 protein. The repertoire holds about 83,000 distinct CDR3 sequences, with roughly 12% as singletons. This sequence originates from an adult who was a healthcare worker with PCR-confirmed SARS-CoV-2 infection or an uninfected control (not recorded which). The sample was whole blood. V and J are TRBV2 and TRBJ1-1; 9 bases agree with TRBD1. Written as DNA, the CDR3 is TGTGCCAGCAGTGGACAGGGGGGGACTGAAGCTTTCTTT. This codes for CASSGQGGTEAFF.